A selection of T cell receptor beta chains follows, all from one sample in a study of technical replicates of blood from a few donors. Produced via immunoSEQ multiplex PCR; TCRdb's table is partial and in-frame only. The data contain about 75,000 clones, 95% to 98% of them singletons. The sequenced sample was T cells isolated from PBMCs. The receptors come from a human donor in good health. CDR3s include the opening cysteine and the closing phenylalanine or tryptophan. A D gene is named only where the DNA matches it firmly. Size tells how often a clone was seen (once, few, many) or the class of an expanded clone, and some rows leave it out.

D gene: -
clone size: -
J gene: TRBJ2-3
V gene: TRBV4-2
CDR3 DNA: TGTGCCAGCAGCCATGGGCTAGCGCAAGGAGATACGCAGTATTTT
CDR3 protein: CASSHGLAQGDTQYF

D gene: TRBD2
clone size: -
J gene: TRBJ2-5
V gene: TRBV6-5
CDR3 DNA: TGTGCCAGCAGTCGCGGGAGCGGTGAGACCCAGTACTTC
CDR3 protein: CASSRGSGETQYF

D gene: TRBD2
clone size: -
J gene: TRBJ2-7
V gene: TRBV7-8
CDR3 DNA: TGTGCCAGCAGCTTCAGGACTAGCGGGAACGAGCAGTACTTC
CDR3 protein: CASSFRTSGNEQYF

D gene: -
clone size: -
J gene: TRBJ2-7
V gene: TRBV29-1
CDR3 DNA: TGCAGCGTTGAAGATAGTGACAGCTACGAGCAGTACTTC
CDR3 protein: CSVEDSDSYEQYF

D gene: -
clone size: -
J gene: TRBJ2-7
V gene: TRBV7-2
CDR3 DNA: TGTGCCAGCAGCTTGCGACAGACCTACGAGCAGTACTTC
CDR3 protein: CASSLRQTYEQYF

D gene: TRBD2
clone size: -
J gene: TRBJ2-1
V gene: TRBV2
CDR3 DNA: TGTGCCAGCAGGGAAGCGGGAGCCCATGAGCAGTTCTTC
CDR3 protein: CASREAGAHEQFF

D gene: -
clone size: -
J gene: TRBJ1-1
V gene: TRBV4-1
CDR3 DNA: TGCGCCAGCAGCCAAGAGGGAGGGAGGGCAGGGGCCAGAGGGGACACTGAAGCTTTCTTT
CDR3 protein: CASSQEGGRAGARGDTEAFF

D gene: -
clone size: -
J gene: TRBJ1-2
V gene: TRBV2
CDR3 DNA: TGTGCCAGCAGCGAGATGGGACACTACTATGGCTACACCTTC
CDR3 protein: CASSEMGHYYGYTF

D gene: TRBD1
clone size: -
J gene: TRBJ1-5
V gene: TRBV9
CDR3 DNA: TGTGCCAGCAGCGAGGGGACAGGGGCTGGCAATCAGCCCCAGCATTTT
CDR3 protein: CASSEGTGAGNQPQHF

D gene: -
clone size: -
J gene: TRBJ1-1
V gene: TRBV5-1
CDR3 DNA: TGCGCCAGCAGCTTCACTATGAACACTGAAGCTTTCTTT
CDR3 protein: CASSFTMNTEAFF

D gene: -
clone size: -
J gene: TRBJ2-7
V gene: TRBV29-1
CDR3 DNA: TGCAGCGTTGGCAGGGTTTACTACGAGCAGTACTTC
CDR3 protein: CSVGRVYYEQYF

D gene: TRBD1
clone size: once
J gene: TRBJ2-7
V gene: TRBV7-2
CDR3 DNA: TGTGCCAGCAGCTTAACAGGGGGCGCACAGTACTTC
CDR3 protein: CASSLTGGAQYF

D gene: TRBD1
clone size: -
J gene: TRBJ2-5
V gene: TRBV15
CDR3 DNA: TGTGCCACCGCGGAGACAGGGGGGCAAGAGACCCAGTACTTC
CDR3 protein: CATAETGGQETQYF

D gene: -
clone size: -
J gene: TRBJ1-1
V gene: TRBV27
CDR3 DNA: TGTGCCAGCAGTTGGGCGGAAGGGGCGCGCACTGAAGCTTTCTTT
CDR3 protein: CASSWAEGARTEAFF

D gene: TRBD2
clone size: -
J gene: TRBJ2-1
V gene: TRBV18
CDR3 DNA: TGTGCCAGCTCATCCCAGCGGGGAGTTATTAGGTCCTACAATGAGCAGTTCTTC
CDR3 protein: CASSSQRGVIRSYNEQFF

D gene: -
clone size: -
J gene: TRBJ2-2
V gene: TRBV6-5
CDR3 DNA: TGTGCCAGCACATCAACGGCCGGGGAGCTGTTTTTT
CDR3 protein: CASTSTAGELFF

D gene: -
clone size: once
J gene: TRBJ2-7
V gene: TRBV18
CDR3 DNA: TGTGCCAGCTTTGACAACTTCTACGAGCAGTACTTC
CDR3 protein: CASFDNFYEQYF

D gene: TRBD1
clone size: -
J gene: TRBJ1-3
V gene: TRBV6-1
CDR3 DNA: TGTGCCAGCAGTGGACAGGGCTTCTCTGGAAACACCATATATTTT
CDR3 protein: CASSGQGFSGNTIYF

D gene: TRBD1
clone size: -
J gene: TRBJ2-7
V gene: TRBV6-1
CDR3 DNA: TGTGCCACGACAACGGGACAGGGCTACGAGCAGTACTTC
CDR3 protein: CATTTGQGYEQYF

D gene: -
clone size: -
J gene: TRBJ2-1
V gene: TRBV7-3
CDR3 DNA: TGTGCCAGCAGCGCTGATATAGCGCCTTCCTCCTACAATGAGCAGTTCTTC
CDR3 protein: CASSADIAPSSYNEQFF

D gene: -
clone size: few
J gene: TRBJ1-1
V gene: TRBV30
CDR3 DNA: TGTGCCTGGAGTGTACCTAGGATTGAAGCTTTCTTT
CDR3 protein: CAWSVPRIEAFF

D gene: -
clone size: -
J gene: TRBJ2-7
V gene: TRBV30
CDR3 DNA: TGTGCCTGGAGTGTAACGGGGGAGCAGTACTTC
CDR3 protein: CAWSVTGEQYF

D gene: TRBD1
clone size: once
J gene: TRBJ2-7
V gene: TRBV4-1
CDR3 DNA: TGCGCCAGCAGCCAAACCTTTAGGGACAGTCGAGCCTACGAGCAGTACTTC
CDR3 protein: CASSQTFRDSRAYEQYF

D gene: -
clone size: -
J gene: TRBJ2-7
V gene: TRBV4-1
CDR3 DNA: TGCGCCAGCAGCCAAGTGACAGGCGGTCCGGGTGATCCCTACGAGCAGTACTTC
CDR3 protein: CASSQVTGGPGDPYEQYF

D gene: -
clone size: -
J gene: TRBJ2-5
V gene: TRBV4-2
CDR3 DNA: TGTGCCAGCAGCCAAGAGGGTACTAGGTCTGCCGAGACCCAGTACTTC
CDR3 protein: CASSQEGTRSAETQYF

D gene: -
clone size: -
J gene: TRBJ2-3
V gene: TRBV15
CDR3 DNA: TGTGCCACCAGCAGAGATATAGAAGCGGGCACAGATACGCAGTATTTT
CDR3 protein: CATSRDIEAGTDTQYF

D gene: -
clone size: -
J gene: TRBJ2-7
V gene: TRBV28
CDR3 DNA: TGTGCCAGCAGTTTCTGGGCGGGCTTTTACGAGCAGTACTTC
CDR3 protein: CASSFWAGFYEQYF

D gene: TRBD2
clone size: -
J gene: TRBJ2-3
V gene: TRBV18
CDR3 DNA: TGTGCCAGCTCACGCCCCGCAACTAGCGGGAGTATAATAGATACGCAGTATTTT
CDR3 protein: CASSRPATSGSIIDTQYF

D gene: -
clone size: -
J gene: TRBJ1-2
V gene: TRBV6-5
CDR3 DNA: TGTGCCAGCATATCGGGGTCAGGTGGCTACACCTTC
CDR3 protein: CASISGSGGYTF

D gene: -
clone size: -
J gene: TRBJ1-5
V gene: TRBV2
CDR3 DNA: TGTGCCAGCAAAGACAGGAGCGCCGGCAATCAGCCCCAGCATTTT
CDR3 protein: CASKDRSAGNQPQHF

D gene: TRBD1
clone size: -
J gene: TRBJ2-3
V gene: TRBV5-1
CDR3 DNA: TGCGCCAGCAGCTTCGACAGGGCCTTAAGCACAGATACGCAGTATTTT
CDR3 protein: CASSFDRALSTDTQYF

D gene: -
clone size: -
J gene: TRBJ2-2
V gene: TRBV11-2
CDR3 DNA: TGTGCCAGCAGCTTAGTCTTAGGGGCGGATAGGGAGCTGTTTTTT
CDR3 protein: CASSLVLGADRELFF

D gene: TRBD2
clone size: -
J gene: TRBJ2-7
V gene: TRBV9
CDR3 DNA: TGTGCCAGCAGCGCGGGACTAGCGGGAGGGGGTTACGAGCAGTACTTC
CDR3 protein: CASSAGLAGGGYEQYF

D gene: TRBD1
clone size: -
J gene: TRBJ1-1
V gene: TRBV30
CDR3 DNA: TGTGCCTGGAGTGTACTATCGGACAGGGACGCGAACACTGAAGCTTTCTTT
CDR3 protein: CAWSVLSDRDANTEAFF

D gene: TRBD2
clone size: -
J gene: TRBJ2-3
V gene: TRBV15
CDR3 DNA: TGTGCCACCAGCAGAGGAGCAACTAGCGGCTTTGATACGCAGTATTTT
CDR3 protein: CATSRGATSGFDTQYF

D gene: -
clone size: -
J gene: TRBJ2-7
V gene: TRBV5-1
CDR3 DNA: TGCGCCAGCAGAGTCAGGGGTGGTGGTTACGAGCAGTACTTC
CDR3 protein: CASRVRGGGYEQYF

D gene: -
clone size: -
J gene: TRBJ2-7
V gene: TRBV7-8
CDR3 DNA: TGTGCCAGCAGCCGGGTATTCTCGGAGCAGTACTTC
CDR3 protein: CASSRVFSEQYF

D gene: TRBD2
clone size: -
J gene: TRBJ2-7
V gene: TRBV5-1
CDR3 DNA: TGCGCCAGCACCCTCTCCGGGACTAGCGGGAGTGGGTACGAGCAGTACTTC
CDR3 protein: CASTLSGTSGSGYEQYF

D gene: -
clone size: -
J gene: TRBJ1-1
V gene: TRBV19
CDR3 DNA: TGTGCCAGTAGTCGGGTGAACACTGAAGCTTTCTTT
CDR3 protein: CASSRVNTEAFF

D gene: -
clone size: -
J gene: TRBJ2-7
V gene: TRBV30
CDR3 DNA: TGTGCCTGGAGTCCTTTCTTCTCCTCGGCAGGGGACCACGAGCAGTACTTC
CDR3 protein: CAWSPFFSSAGDHEQYF

D gene: -
clone size: -
J gene: TRBJ1-1
V gene: TRBV9
CDR3 DNA: TGTGCCAGCAGCCAACAGGGGAACACTGAAGCTTTCTTT
CDR3 protein: CASSQQGNTEAFF

D gene: TRBD2
clone size: -
J gene: TRBJ2-3
V gene: TRBV30
CDR3 DNA: TGTGCCTGGAGTATCCTAGCGGGAATCACAGATACGCAGTATTTT
CDR3 protein: CAWSILAGITDTQYF

D gene: -
clone size: -
J gene: TRBJ2-3
V gene: TRBV7-9
CDR3 DNA: TGTGCCAGCAGAACTAGCACAGATACGCAGTATTTT
CDR3 protein: CASRTSTDTQYF

D gene: -
clone size: -
J gene: TRBJ1-1
V gene: TRBV13
CDR3 DNA: TGTGCCAGCAGCTTACAGGGTCGAACTGAAGCTTTCTTT
CDR3 protein: CASSLQGRTEAFF

D gene: -
clone size: -
J gene: TRBJ2-1
V gene: TRBV5-1
CDR3 DNA: TGCGCCAGCAGCTTGGACGGGGTAGAGCAGTTCTTC
CDR3 protein: CASSLDGVEQFF

D gene: TRBD1
clone size: -
J gene: TRBJ2-1
V gene: TRBV28
CDR3 DNA: TGTGCCAGCAGTAATGACAGGGGGTACAATGAGCAGTTCTTC
CDR3 protein: CASSNDRGYNEQFF

D gene: -
clone size: -
J gene: TRBJ2-7
V gene: TRBV6-5
CDR3 DNA: TGTGCCAGTACACTAGGGAGTACCTACGAGCAGTACTTC
CDR3 protein: CASTLGSTYEQYF

D gene: -
clone size: -
J gene: TRBJ1-1
V gene: TRBV6-1
CDR3 DNA: TGTGCCAGCGGGGACATATTTGAAGCTTTCTTT
CDR3 protein: CASGDIFEAFF

D gene: -
clone size: -
J gene: TRBJ2-7
V gene: TRBV30
CDR3 DNA: TGTGCCTGGAGTAAGAGGACTTCCTACGAGCAGTACTTC
CDR3 protein: CAWSKRTSYEQYF

D gene: -
clone size: -
J gene: TRBJ1-1
V gene: TRBV28
CDR3 DNA: TGTGCCAGCCTCTGGGGGGTTTTGGAGACTGAAGCTTTCTTT
CDR3 protein: CASLWGVLETEAFF

D gene: TRBD2
clone size: -
J gene: TRBJ2-7
V gene: TRBV9
CDR3 DNA: TGTGCCAGCAGCGTAGGCAGCGGGAAAAACGAGCAGTACTTC
CDR3 protein: CASSVGSGKNEQYF

D gene: TRBD2
clone size: -
J gene: TRBJ2-7
V gene: TRBV27
CDR3 DNA: TGTGCCAGCAGCCAACGACTAGCGGGAGGGTGGAGCTACGAGCAGTACTTC
CDR3 protein: CASSQRLAGGWSYEQYF

D gene: TRBD2
clone size: -
J gene: TRBJ2-7
V gene: TRBV2
CDR3 DNA: TGTGCCAGCGACGACCCTGGGACTAGCGAATTCTACGAGCAGTACTTC
CDR3 protein: CASDDPGTSEFYEQYF